Each of the 10 T cell receptor beta chains below was sequenced from the same sample in a study of beta chain features in type 1 diabetes. Notes on the study in general: Moderately but significantly shorter TCRB CDR3s were found in Type 1 diabetes patients in all four CD4+ subsets.

These receptors' targets are unknown. Expressed TCRB transcripts were sequenced because the isolated RNA had all been reverse transcribed beforehand. This table comes from immunoSEQ multiplex PCR, and its TCRdb copy is limited to in-frame clones, with some not included. The table has about 230,000 clones, 16% seen once. Sequenced sample: naive CD4+ T cells from blood. The receptors here all came from a young man with type 1 diabetes.

The V and J genes are TRBV4-1 and TRBJ1-1; possibly TRBD1 for D (5 bases). CDR3 size: 13 residues. CDR1 is MGHRA and CDR2 is YSYEKL in the germline V gene. Trimming left V 4 bases short and J 5 bases short, with 11 bases between. In nucleotides, the CDR3 is TGCGCCAGCAGCCCTACAGGAACAACTGAAGCTTTCTTT. Protein: CASSPTGTTEAFF.

The V call is TRBV29-1, the J call TRBJ2-2; maybe TRBD1 (6 bases). This CDR3 region has 14 residues. V lost 4 bases, J lost 3 bases, and 12 bases lay in between. Per germline, CDR1 SQVTM and CDR2 ANQGSEA. CDR3 sequence reads: CSVGAQGYTGELFF. CDR3 bases: TGCAGCGTTGGGGCCCAGGGGTACACCGGGGAGCTGTTTTTT.

This clone occurred a few times. The chain joins TRBV9 to TRBJ1-2; 7 nucleotides match TRBD1. Germline V gives CDR1 SGDLS, CDR2 YYNGEE. This CDR3 spans 12 amino acids. The junction had 1 base not matched to a gene; V was cut back by 2 bases and J by 6 bases. CDR3 DNA sequence: TGTGCCAGCAGCGTGACAGGGAATGGCTACACCTTC. Translating it yields CASSVTGNGYTF.

This clone was detected only a few times. The rearrangement links TRBV11-2 to TRBJ2-3; no clear D. Germline lookup yields CDR1 SGHAT and CDR2 FQNNGV. This CDR3 spans 11 amino acids. With 6 bases removed from V and 3 bases from J, the gap between germline ends came to 4 bases. CDR3 residues: CASSRTDTQYF. For the CDR3, the DNA is TGTGCCAGCAGTAGAACAGATACGCAGTATTTT. Looking up the rest from reference TRBV11-2 and TRBJ2-3 gives the full variable domain: EAGVAQSPRYKIIEKRQSVAFWCNPISGHATLYWYQQILGQGPKLLIQFQNNGVVDDSQLPKDRFSAERLKGVDSTLKIQPAKLEDSAVYLCASSRTDTQYFGPGTRLTVL.

A few counts support this clone. The V gene is TRBV7-2, the J gene TRBJ2-4; no definite D call. V lost 8 bases and J lost 8, with 13 bases in between. The CDR3 consists of 12 residues. Germline V CDR1 and CDR2: SGHTA, FQGNSA. This CDR3 reads CASSLIGDIQYF. CDR3 bases: TGTGCCAGCTCCCTGATAGGAGACATTCAGTACTTC.

This chain connects TRBV27 to TRBJ2-1; TRBD1 aligns across 9 bases. The J segment lost 10 bases and the V segment lost 5 bases, leaving 12 bases of the junction unmatched. The CDR3 has 15 residues. CDR1 is MNHEY and CDR2 is SMNVEV in the germline V gene (reference sequence). For the CDR3, the DNA is TGTGCCAGCAGTCAGCCGGGACAGGGAGAACCAGAGCAGTTCTTC. It translates to CASSQPGQGEPEQFF.

The genes are TRBV19 and TRBJ2-3, with 7 bases matching TRBD2. CDR1 LNHDA and CDR2 SQIVND come from the germline V gene (reference sequence). Trimming cost V 4 bases and J 0 bases; bases outside gene matches: 7. CDR3 length: 16 amino acids. The CDR3 sequence is CASSTRSSGSTDTQYF. CDR3 bases: TGTGCCAGTAGTACCCGTAGTAGCGGGAGCACAGATACGCAGTATTTT.

This clone was counted a few times. This chain connects TRBV19 to TRBJ2-5; a possible D gene is TRBD1 (5 bases). V was shortened by 6 bases and J by 1 base, with 15 bases between the two germline ends. The CDR3 totals 15 residues. Germline V gene lookup returns CDR1 LNHDA and CDR2 SQIVND (reference sequence). This CDR3 is CASSVAAGIQETQYF. The DNA of the CDR3 is TGTGCCAGTAGCGTTGCAGCAGGGATCCAAGAGACCCAGTACTTC.

This clone was seen more than once but under ten times. The chain combines TRBV5-1 with TRBJ2-1, with no clear D. This CDR3 is 12 amino acids long. V was pared by 2 bases and J by 9 bases, with 9 bases between. Looked up from germline, CDR1 is SGHRS and CDR2 is YFSETQ. The CDR3 coding sequence is TGCGCCAGCAGCTTAGAGCAAGCTGAGCAGTTCTTC. It codes for CASSLEQAEQFF.

The chain couples TRBV7-2 to TRBJ2-6; maybe TRBD1 (5 bases). Germline loops: CDR1 SGHTA, CDR2 FQGNSA. Trimming pared 4 bases from V and 0 bases from J, leaving 7 bases between. The CDR3 is 15 amino acids. The CDR3 reads CASSSDSSGANVLTF. As DNA, the CDR3 is TGTGCCAGCAGCTCTGACAGCTCTGGGGCCAACGTCCTGACTTTC.